Below are 18 T cell receptor beta chains sequenced from a single sample in a study of cytomegalovirus exposure and HLA in healthy donors. A multiplex PCR was run with 60 Vbeta primers and 13 Jbeta primers. The method was immunoSEQ multiplex PCR; TCRdb's version includes in-frame clones alone and lacks a portion of them. Of 90,000 to 110,000 clones in the sample, roughly 73% were seen once. Sequenced: PBMCs. The receptors shown here come from a woman aged 40 to 50 in good health and CMV-seropositive.

The V call is TRBV25-1, the J call TRBJ1-2; D is unclear. V was shortened by 6 bases and J by 7 bases, with 12 bases between the two germline ends. CDR3 length equals 12 residues. Germline CDR1 reads MGHDK; CDR2 reads SYGVNS. This CDR3 reads CASRAARLGYTF. The DNA for the CDR3 is TGTGCCAGCAGAGCCGCCAGGCTTGGCTACACCTTC.

The chain has TRBV5-5 and TRBJ2-7; unclear D gene. The germline gives CDR1 SGHKS, CDR2 YYEKEE (reference sequence). The V gene lost 0 bases and the J gene lost 2 bases, with 9 bases spanning the gap. The CDR3 is 14 amino acids. The CDR3 DNA follows: TGTGCCAGCAGCTTGGGGGCTTTTACCTACGAGCAGTACTTC. It translates to CASSLGAFTYEQYF.

This clone has just one count. The chain links TRBV7-9 to TRBJ2-3, with TRBD2 matching over 7 bases. Germline loops: CDR1 SEHNR, CDR2 FQNEAQ (reference sequence). The CDR3 runs to 17 residues. V was clipped by 2 bases and J by 1 base; unmatched bases: 9. In DNA form, the CDR3 reads TGTGCCAGCAGCTTATCGGGGCAGCGGGGACGCACAGATACGCAGTATTTT. Its protein is CASSLSGQRGRTDTQYF.

The chain recombines TRBV7-2 with TRBJ1-5, with 7 bases identical to TRBD1. Germline V gene sequence: CDR1 SGHTA, CDR2 FQGNSA. Trimming at V came to 5 bases and at J to 6 bases, leaving 10 bases not matched to a gene. The CDR3 covers 15 residues. CDR3 nucleotides: TGTGCCAGCAGCAGCGGCAGGGGGAAAGGTCAGCCCCAGCATTTT. Translating gives CASSSGRGKGQPQHF. Drawing the rest from reference TRBV7-2 and TRBJ1-5, the complete variable domain is GAGVSQSPSNKVTEKGKDVELRCDPISGHTALYWYRQSLGQGLEFLIYFQGNSAPDKSGLPSDRFSAERTGGSVSTLTIQRTQQEDSAVYLCASSSGRGKGQPQHFGDGTRLSIL.

This clone was observed a few times. This rearrangement joins TRBV4-3 to TRBJ1-6, with D tentatively TRBD1 (5 bases). The CDR3 is made up of 16 amino acids. The V end was cut by 0 bases, the J end by 6 bases, with 12 bases between. Germline CDR1 is LGHNA and CDR2 is YSLEER. The DNA of the CDR3 is TGCGCCAGCAGCCAAGATGCGGGAGGGGTTAATTCACCCCTCCACTTT. It yields the protein CASSQDAGGVNSPLHF.

V usage is TRBV5-6 and J usage is TRBJ1-6; 8 bases agree with TRBD1. The CDR3 length is 14 residues. The germline V gene encodes CDR1 SGHDT and CDR2 YYEEEE. The J segment lost 6 bases and the V segment lost 4 bases, leaving 3 bases of the junction unmatched. CDR3 residues: CASSPGQVNSPLHF. The CDR3 nucleotides read TGTGCCAGCAGCCCGGGACAGGTTAATTCACCCCTCCACTTT.

The chain couples TRBV6-1 to TRBJ2-2, with 8 bases matching TRBD1. V was pared by 1 base and J by 6 bases, with 4 bases of the junction left unmatched. This CDR3 has 15 amino acids. Germline loops: CDR1 MNHNS, CDR2 SASEGT. DNA for the CDR3: TGTGCCAGCAGTGAAGGGGCAGGGGGCTCCGGGGAGCTGTTTTTT. It yields the protein CASSEGAGGSGELFF.

The rearrangement links TRBV5-1 to TRBJ1-1; the match to TRBD1 covers 8 bases. CDR3 size: 15 residues. The trim removed 0 bases at V and 3 bases at J, leaving 4 bases unmatched. Germline assignment: CDR1 SGHRS and CDR2 YFSETQ. The CDR3 spells CASSLGTGFDTEAFF. For the CDR3, the DNA is TGCGCCAGCAGCTTGGGGACAGGGTTTGACACTGAAGCTTTCTTT.

This clone was detected a few times. V gene TRBV19 combines with J gene TRBJ1-5; D uncertain. Trimming cost V 3 bases and J 0 bases, with 12 bases left between them. Germline V gene data show CDR1 as LNHDA and CDR2 as SQIVND (reference sequence). The CDR3 covers 16 residues. The CDR3 DNA sequence: TGTGCCAGTAGTATGGTTGCTCTCTATAGCAATCAGCCCCAGCATTTT. It specifies CASSMVALYSNQPQHF.

This rearrangement joins TRBV4-3 to TRBJ1-4; D not certain. The CDR3 is made up of 16 amino acids. The V end was cut by 0 bases, the J end by 8 bases, with 16 bases between. Germline V gene sequence: CDR1 LGHNA, CDR2 YSLEER. CDR3 in amino acids: CASSQEAGRLGEKLFF. The CDR3 DNA reads as TGCGCCAGCAGCCAAGAGGCCGGGAGGTTGGGCGAAAAACTGTTTTTT.

This chain joins TRBV28 and TRBJ1-2; TRBD1 might be the D (5 bases). The CDR3 runs 14 residues. CDR1 and CDR2 (germline): MDHEN, SYDVKM. V was shortened by 7 bases and J by 4 bases, with 16 bases between the two germline ends. The CDR3 loop is CASKVFPGGYGYTF. In DNA form, the CDR3 reads TGTGCCAGCAAGGTCTTTCCGGGGGGCTATGGCTACACCTTC.

The chain carries TRBV5-1 and TRBJ2-1; the match to TRBD2 covers 8 bases. With 1 base clipped from V and 3 bases from J, the junction kept 15 bases outside the gene matches. CDR3 size: 19 residues. Germline lookup yields CDR1 SGHRS and CDR2 YFSETQ. The CDR3 coding sequence is TGCGCCAGCAGCTTGAAGTGGCAGCAGCTAGCGGGCCACTACAATGAGCAGTTCTTC. Its protein product is CASSLKWQQLAGHYNEQFF.

The V call is TRBV5-1, the J call TRBJ2-3; weak D call: TRBD2 (5 bases). V lost 0 bases and J 0 bases, leaving 5 bases between the germline ends. CDR1 SGHRS and CDR2 YFSETQ come from the germline V gene. The CDR3 has 14 amino acids. In DNA, the CDR3 is TGCGCCAGCAGCTTGGGAGGGAGCACAGATACGCAGTATTTT. This translates into CASSLGGSTDTQYF.

The rearrangement uses TRBV27 and TRBJ1-5, with D hard to call. V shed 7 bases and J shed 3 bases, with 7 bases lying between them. There are 12 residues in the CDR3. Per germline, CDR1 MNHEY and CDR2 SMNVEV (reference sequence). The CDR3 nucleotides are TGTGCCAGCAAACAGTCCAATCAGCCCCAGCATTTT. The encoded protein is CASKQSNQPQHF.

This clone was found once. V usage is TRBV6-6 and J usage is TRBJ2-5; 9 positions match TRBD1. The CDR3 contains 14 residues. Germline values: CDR1 MNHNY, CDR2 SVGAGI (reference sequence). V was clipped by 11 bases and J by 4 bases; unmatched bases: 11. In nucleotides, the CDR3 is TGTGCCTGCAAGGGACAGGGAAAGGGAGAGACCCAGTACTTC. It yields the protein CACKGQGKGETQYF.

The chain has TRBV12-5 and TRBJ2-7, with D perhaps matching TRBD2 (5 bases). Germline V CDR1 and CDR2: LGHNT, FRNRAP. The CDR3 has 16 amino acids. Trimming removed 4 bases at V and 2 bases at J, with 18 bases between. CDR3 nucleotide sequence: TGTGCTAGTGGTTGGCATGCGGGTGGGAAGCCCTACGAGCAGTACTTC. Translation gives CASGWHAGGKPYEQYF.

V gene TRBV7-2 combines with J gene TRBJ2-7; D perhaps matches TRBD1 (5 bases). CDR1 is SGHTA and CDR2 is FQGNSA in the germline V gene. The CDR3 sequence is 13 residues long. V gave up 0 bases and J gave up 7 bases, with 10 bases separating them. This CDR3 reads CASSLAVGVEQYF. In DNA, the CDR3 is TGTGCCAGCAGCTTAGCCGTAGGGGTTGAGCAGTACTTC. Full variable domain (rest looked up from reference TRBV7-2 and TRBJ2-7): GAGVSQSPSNKVTEKGKDVELRCDPISGHTALYWYRQSLGQGLEFLIYFQGNSAPDKSGLPSDRFSAERTGGSVSTLTIQRTQQEDSAVYLCASSLAVGVEQYFGPGTRLTVT.

This chain connects TRBV10-3 to TRBJ1-1, with TRBD1 as a possible D gene (6 bases). Trimming cost V 2 bases and J 3 bases, with 13 bases left between them. Germline V gene data show CDR1 as ENHRY and CDR2 as SYGVKD. This CDR3 spans 15 amino acids. CDR3: CAISETNTGYTEAFF. The CDR3 region has the DNA TGTGCCATCAGTGAGACTAACACAGGGTACACTGAAGCTTTCTTT.